A few counts support the clone carrying this TCR beta chain. The antigen is undetermined. The libraries were made with immunoSEQ v3.0 at survey level. Sequencing was performed with immunoSEQ multiplex PCR; in TCRdb, only in-frame clones are kept and a portion is missing. The sample records about 33,000 clones, about three quarters being singletons. The record originates from a study of long-term antiretroviral therapy in people with HIV. Study-level findings and limits: Repertoires from HIV showed CDR3 length ranges narrower than those of controls. Regardless of time point, clones expanded before ART dominated the repertoire.

Every single participant having HIV got treatment inside the United States. The germline V gene encodes CDR1 GTSNPN and CDR2 SVGIG (reference sequence). V lost 2 bases and J lost 6; bases outside the gene matches: 4. The length of the CDR3 is 14 residues. Sequences were derived from unsorted PBMCs, sampled 3.1 years after starting antiretroviral therapy. The receptor was isolated from a woman between 45 and 65 years old with HIV. The chain combines TRBV30 with TRBJ1-6; 7 bases are shared with TRBD1. CDR3 DNA: TGTGCCTGGAGTCCGACAGGGACTAATTCACCCCTCCACTTT. It specifies CAWSPTGTNSPLHF.